This entry lists 8 T cell receptor beta chains sequenced from one sample in a study of neoadjuvant anti-PD-1 for oral cavity cancer. Method: immunoSEQ multiplex PCR; TCRdb's copy keeps in-frame clones and lacks some. The data show some 16,000 clones, with 60% to 80% seen just once and about 2.6% held by the top ten. Material: PBMCs, obtained before nivolumab (anti-PD-1) treatment. The receptors come from a person aged 40 to 85 with oral cavity squamous cell carcinoma.

This chain links TRBV29-1 with TRBJ1-2; D uncertain. V was trimmed by 4 bases and J by 7 bases, leaving 16 bases between them. The CDR3 has 13 residues. Germline V lookup: CDR1 SQVTM, CDR2 ANQGSEA. The DNA of the CDR3 is TGCAGCGTTGCACCCCCGGAGGGCTTTGGCTACACCTTC. Translated: CSVAPPEGFGYTF.

V gene TRBV5-1 combines with J gene TRBJ2-3; 8 nucleotides match TRBD1. The germline gives CDR1 SGHRS, CDR2 YFSETQ. The ends lost 5 bases at V and 2 bases at J; junction bases unmatched: 4. This CDR3 is 14 amino acids long. This CDR3 is CASSGQGATDTQYF. CDR3 nucleotides: TGCGCCAGCAGTGGACAGGGAGCCACAGATACGCAGTATTTT.

The chain employs TRBV11-2 and TRBJ2-7; D is tentatively TRBD1 or TRBD2 (5 bases each). V was cut by 0 bases and J by 5 bases, with 8 bases left in between. Per germline, CDR1 SGHAT and CDR2 FQNNGV. This CDR3 comprises 13 residues. The CDR3 coding sequence is TGTGCCAGCAGCTTAGAGAGGGGTAACGAGCAGTACTTC. Amino acids: CASSLERGNEQYF.

V is TRBV6-6 and J is TRBJ2-5; 9 nucleotides agree with TRBD1. The CDR3 has 15 residues. J lost 2 bases, V lost 4 bases, and 5 bases had no gene match. Germline V CDR1 and CDR2: MNHNY, SVGAGI (reference sequence). CDR3 nucleotides: TGTGCCAGCAGTTGGGGGACAGGGAGTCAAGAGACCCAGTACTTC. Its translation is CASSWGTGSQETQYF.

The chain joins TRBV10-3 to TRBJ2-5; no clear D gene. Trimming took 3 bases from V and 5 from J, leaving 10 bases between them. Germline CDR1 and CDR2: ENHRY and SYGVKD. This CDR3 is built from 13 residues. DNA for the CDR3: TGTGCCATCAGTGAAATGGGGTCGGAGACCCAGTACTTC. Translated, it gives CAISEMGSETQYF.

The chain couples TRBV5-1 to TRBJ2-5; D is possibly TRBD1 or TRBD2 (5 bases each). This CDR3 has 14 amino acids. In germline, CDR1 is SGHRS, CDR2 YFSETQ. Trimming pared 0 bases from V and 3 bases from J, leaving 9 bases between. In DNA form, the CDR3 reads TGCGCCAGCAGCTTGGCATGGGGGAAAGAGACCCAGTACTTC. It encodes CASSLAWGKETQYF.

CDR3 in DNA: TGTGCCAGCAGCCTGGGACAGACGCCCTACGAGCAGTACTTC. This translates into CASSLGQTPYEQYF. The chain recombines TRBV7-9 with TRBJ2-7, with 7 bases that match TRBD1. V gave up 5 bases and J gave up 2 bases; unmatched junction bases: 6. The germline V gene has CDR1 SEHNR and CDR2 FQNEAQ (reference sequence). The CDR3 contains 14 residues.

In this sample, this clone turned up a few times. The chain couples TRBV5-1 to TRBJ1-2, with 9 bases lining up with TRBD1. The CDR3 covers 15 residues. V trimming: 5 bases; J trimming: 8 bases; junction bases outside the gene matches: 13. In germline, CDR1 is SGHRS, CDR2 YFSETQ. CDR3 residues: CASRSDPGQGGGYTF. The DNA for the CDR3 is TGCGCCAGCAGATCAGATCCGGGACAGGGAGGGGGCTACACCTTC.